This T cell receptor beta chain was recovered during a study of blood T cell repertoires in COVID-19. As originally analysed: Amplification of reference gene primers provided the estimated nucleated cell counts. The data were produced by immunoSEQ multiplex PCR, yet TCRdb's version contains in-frame clones alone and is incomplete. The V and J calls and the clone size are those of that table, but D and trimming were determined from the DNA. The repertoire consists of about 280,000 clones, with roughly 86% occurring once and the leading ten covering roughly 1.9%. Germline CDR1 reads SGHTA; CDR2 reads FQGNSA. CDR3 length: 13 amino acids. Trimming shortened V by 5 bases and J by 3 bases, and 11 bases separated the two germline ends.

The sequence was collected from a woman between 25 and 40 years old who had recovered from COVID-19. Material: peripheral blood. The chain couples TRBV7-2 to TRBJ2-7; D gene unclear. CDR3: CASSPGSYYEQYF. As DNA, the CDR3 is TGTGCCAGCAGCCCCGGTTCATACTACGAGCAGTACTTC.